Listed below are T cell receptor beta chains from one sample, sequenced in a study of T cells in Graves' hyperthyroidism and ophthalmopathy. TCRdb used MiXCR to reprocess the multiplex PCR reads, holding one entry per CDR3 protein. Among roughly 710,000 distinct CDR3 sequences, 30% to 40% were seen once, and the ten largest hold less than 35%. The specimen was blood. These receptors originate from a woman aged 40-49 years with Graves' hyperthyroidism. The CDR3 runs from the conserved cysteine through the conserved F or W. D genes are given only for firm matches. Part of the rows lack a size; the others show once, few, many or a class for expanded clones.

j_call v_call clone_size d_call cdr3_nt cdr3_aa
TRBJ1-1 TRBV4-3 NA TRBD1 TGCGCCAGCAGCCAACCTGGACAGGCGATTGCTGAAGCTTTCTTT CASSQPGQAIAEAFF
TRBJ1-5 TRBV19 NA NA TGTGCCAGTAGTCCACTCGCCGGGAGTAGCAATCAGCCCCAGCATTTT CASSPLAGSSNQPQHF
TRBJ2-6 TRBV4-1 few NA TGCGCCAGCAGCCAAGGAACCCGGTCTGGGGCCAACGTCCTGACTTTC CASSQGTRSGANVLTF
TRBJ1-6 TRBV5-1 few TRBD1 TGCGCCAGCAGCTTGGCCTTAACAGGGGGAGATTATAATTCACCCCTCCACTTT CASSLALTGGDYNSPLHF
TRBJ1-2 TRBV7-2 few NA TGTGCCAGCAGCTTAGCAGGGGGGGATGGCCACACCTTC CASSLAGGDGHTF
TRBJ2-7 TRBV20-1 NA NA TGCAGTGCTAGAGATGGGGCGGATCCTTCCTACGAGCAGTACTTC CSARDGADPSYEQYF
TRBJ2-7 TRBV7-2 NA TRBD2 TGTGCCAGCAGCCATTACCCCCCTCGGGGGGGAAACGAGCAGTACTTC CASSHYPPRGGNEQYF
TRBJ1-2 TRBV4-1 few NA TGCGCCAGCAGCCAAGAAAACTACAACTATGGCTACACCTTC CASSQENYNYGYTF
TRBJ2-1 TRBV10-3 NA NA TGTGCCACCACAGGAGGGTGGTCCTACAATGAGCAGTTCTTC CATTGGWSYNEQFF
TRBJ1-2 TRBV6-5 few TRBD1 TGTGCCACCTGGACAGGGGAAGCGGGCTACACCTTC CATWTGEAGYTF
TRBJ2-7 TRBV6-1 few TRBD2 TGTGCCAGCAGGGTAGCGGGTACCTACGAGCAGTACTTC CASRVAGTYEQYF
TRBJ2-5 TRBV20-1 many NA TGCAGTGCTACCCCCAGGGCGGAAGAGACCCAGTACTTC CSATPRAEETQYF
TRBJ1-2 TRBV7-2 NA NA TGTGCCAGCAGCTTAGATTCGGGGGCCTCAAGCTATGGCTACACCTTC CASSLDSGASSYGYTF
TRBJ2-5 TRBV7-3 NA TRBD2 TGTGCCAGCAGCCCCGACCGACTAGCGGGAGCGGGAGAGACCCAGTACTTC CASSPDRLAGAGETQYF
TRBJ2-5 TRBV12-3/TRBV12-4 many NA TGTGCCAGCAGGGGAATGCAAGAGACCCAGTACTTC CASRGMQETQYF
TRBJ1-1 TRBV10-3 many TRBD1 TGTGCCATCAGGTCCCCTCAGACAGGGCCCCACACTGAAGCTTTCTTT CAIRSPQTGPHTEAFF
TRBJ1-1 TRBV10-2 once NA TGCGCCAGCAGTGACGGGTACAATGAAGCTTTCTTT CASSDGYNEAFF
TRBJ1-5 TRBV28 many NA TGTGCCAGCAATCAGGGGAGTCAGCCCCAGCATTTT CASNQGSQPQHF
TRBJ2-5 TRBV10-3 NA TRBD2 TGTGCCATCAGTGAACGGACTAGCGGGGCAGAAGAGACCCAGTACTTC CAISERTSGAEETQYF
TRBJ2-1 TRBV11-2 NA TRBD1 TGTGCCAGCAGCCGGGACAGGGATGATGAGCAGTTCTTC CASSRDRDDEQFF
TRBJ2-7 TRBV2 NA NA TGTGCCAGCAGTCCTGTAGCCCTCATTCACTACGAGCAGTACTTC CASSPVALIHYEQYF
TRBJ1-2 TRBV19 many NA TGTGCCAGTAGAAGCCGGGACAAGACCTATGGCTACACCTTC CASRSRDKTYGYTF
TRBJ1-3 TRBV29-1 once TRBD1 TGCAGCGTTCATACGGGGCTGGGACAGCTCTCTGGAAACACCATATATTTT CSVHTGLGQLSGNTIYF
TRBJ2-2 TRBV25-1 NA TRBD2 TGTGCCAGCTCCGGACTAGCGGGAGCCCAGACCGGGGAGCTGTTTTTT CASSGLAGAQTGELFF
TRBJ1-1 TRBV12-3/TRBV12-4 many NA TGTGCCAGCAGTTCTACCGGGGAGGCTGAAGCTTTCTTT CASSSTGEAEAFF
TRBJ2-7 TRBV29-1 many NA TGCAGCGTTGTCCTGAGACAGGCCGAGCAGTACTTC CSVVLRQAEQYF
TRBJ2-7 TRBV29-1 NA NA TGCAGCGTTGGCGGGGACATCCACGAGCAGTACTTC CSVGGDIHEQYF
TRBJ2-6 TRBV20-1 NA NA TGCAGTGCTAGTGACACAGCACACTCTGGGGCCAACGTCCTGACTTTC CSASDTAHSGANVLTF
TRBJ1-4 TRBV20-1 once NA TGCAGTGCTAGAGATAGGGGGGCAACTAATGAAAAACTGTTTTTT CSARDRGATNEKLFF
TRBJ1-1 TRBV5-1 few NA TGCGCCAGCAGCCCCTCCATTTTACAGGGTTTGAGCACTGAAGCTTTCTTT CASSPSILQGLSTEAFF
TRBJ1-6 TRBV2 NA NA TGTGCCAGCGGATTCGGAGGGTCACCCCTCCACTTT CASGFGGSPLHF
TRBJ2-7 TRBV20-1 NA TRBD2 TGCAGTGCTATGGGGCTAGCGGGGCCCGACCACGAGCAGTACTTC CSAMGLAGPDHEQYF
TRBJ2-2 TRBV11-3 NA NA TGTGCCAGCACCGACGGGGGATCCGGGGAGCTGTTTTTT CASTDGGSGELFF
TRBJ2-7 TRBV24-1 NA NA TGTGCCACCAGCGACACCCACTACGAGCAGTACTTC CATSDTHYEQYF
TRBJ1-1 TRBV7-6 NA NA TGTGCCAGCAGCTCGGCCCCCAAACTTGAAGCTTTCTTT CASSSAPKLEAFF
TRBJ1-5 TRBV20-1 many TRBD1 TGCAGCAGCGGGACAGGGATTAATCAGCCCCAGCATTTT CSSGTGINQPQHF
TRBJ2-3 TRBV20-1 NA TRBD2 TGCAGTGCTCTGTGGCGGGAGGGCGAAAGCGCAGATACGCAGTATTTT CSALWREGESADTQYF
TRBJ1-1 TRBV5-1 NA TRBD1 TGCGCCAGCAGCTTGTTGAGGACAGGGGATGCTTTCTTT CASSLLRTGDAFF
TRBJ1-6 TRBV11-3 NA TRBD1 TGTGCCAGCAGCCAGGGGACAGGGGCCACCTATAATTCACCCCTCCACTTT CASSQGTGATYNSPLHF
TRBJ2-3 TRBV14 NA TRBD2 TGTGCCAGCAGCCAAGGACGGCGGGGGTATACGCAGTATTTT CASSQGRRGYTQYF
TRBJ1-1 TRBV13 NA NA TGTGCCAGCAGCTTAGGCTTCGGCACTGAAGCTTTCTTT CASSLGFGTEAFF
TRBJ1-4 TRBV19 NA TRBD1 TGTGCCAGTAGTCAGCGGACAGGGGCGCGGGAAAAACTGTTTTTT CASSQRTGAREKLFF
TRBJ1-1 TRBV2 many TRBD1 TGTGCCAGCAGTGGACAGGGGGACACTGAAGCTTTCTTT CASSGQGDTEAFF
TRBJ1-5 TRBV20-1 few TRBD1 TGCAGTGCACAACAGGGGGGAGGAAATCAGCCCCAGCATTTT CSAQQGGGNQPQHF
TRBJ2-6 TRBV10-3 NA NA TGTGCCAGCAGTTTGGAAGCGAACTCTGGGGCCAACGTCCTGACTTTC CASSLEANSGANVLTF
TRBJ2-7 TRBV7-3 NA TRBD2 TGTGCCAGCAGCTCCCAAGCGGGAGGGCCTGTCAATGAGCAGTACTTC CASSSQAGGPVNEQYF